This T cell receptor (beta chain) came from a study of blood T cells in healthy people across ages. General study results and limits: Age showed a roughly linear inverse relationship with TCR beta diversity per million T cells.

The CDR3 has 15 amino acids. Unmatched junction bases numbered 5, after V lost 4 bases and J lost 6 bases. Germline V gene lookup returns CDR1 LNHDA and CDR2 SQIVND (reference sequence). In terms of origin and age, donors were healthy Caucasian individuals from Russia aged roughly 6 to 90. This clonotype was picked up a small number of times. Its target is not known. A second PCR of roughly 7 to 11 cycles used a sample-barcoded 5' primer and a J-beta primer mix. TCRdb itself ran the 5' RACE reads through MiXCR, one entry per CDR3 protein. The sample lists more than 550,000 distinct CDR3 sequences, about 20% seen once, with about 22% in the top ten.

Sequencing was carried out using blood. This sequence joins TRBV19 and TRBJ2-5, with TRBD2 matching 13 bases. The source of this sequence is an older man in good health. The CDR3 coding sequence is TGTGCCAGTAGTAGGACTAGCGGGAGATCCAAGACCCAGTACTTC. Translated, it gives CASSRTSGRSKTQYF.